The following is a T cell receptor beta chain sequence with its context. Its antigen is still unknown. This entry belongs to a study of T-cell memory formation after mild COVID-19. About the study: Among the donors, TCR clusters were largely specific to each donor.

TCR alpha and TCR beta cDNA libraries carrying sample barcodes and UMIs were produced by 5'RACE using constant-segment primers. TCRdb reprocessed the 5' RACE reads via MiXCR and lists one record per CDR3 protein. The sample holds under 250,000 distinct CDR3 sequences, just over 15% seen once. Looked up from germline, CDR1 is LNHDA and CDR2 is SQIVND (reference sequence). This CDR3 region has 13 residues. The V and J ends lost 7 bases and 5 bases, in that order; junction bases with no gene match: 7. The study's findings and limits: Clones shrinking between day 15 and 85 showed a balanced CD4/CD8 split, and those that grew later tilted toward CD4+. Largely, contracting CD4+ clones fell within CM and EM, and contracting CD8+ clones within EMRA.

The TCR originated in an adult woman who had mild COVID-19 (a few samples of this study predate the infection). Cell type and time point are not known. The sequenced sample was PBMCs or a T cell subset sorted from them (not recorded which). The chain joins TRBV19 to TRBJ1-2; TRBD1 agrees at 7 bases. Written as DNA, the CDR3 is TGTGCCAGTATGAAACAGGGGAGTTATGGCTACACCTTC. Residues: CASMKQGSYGYTF.